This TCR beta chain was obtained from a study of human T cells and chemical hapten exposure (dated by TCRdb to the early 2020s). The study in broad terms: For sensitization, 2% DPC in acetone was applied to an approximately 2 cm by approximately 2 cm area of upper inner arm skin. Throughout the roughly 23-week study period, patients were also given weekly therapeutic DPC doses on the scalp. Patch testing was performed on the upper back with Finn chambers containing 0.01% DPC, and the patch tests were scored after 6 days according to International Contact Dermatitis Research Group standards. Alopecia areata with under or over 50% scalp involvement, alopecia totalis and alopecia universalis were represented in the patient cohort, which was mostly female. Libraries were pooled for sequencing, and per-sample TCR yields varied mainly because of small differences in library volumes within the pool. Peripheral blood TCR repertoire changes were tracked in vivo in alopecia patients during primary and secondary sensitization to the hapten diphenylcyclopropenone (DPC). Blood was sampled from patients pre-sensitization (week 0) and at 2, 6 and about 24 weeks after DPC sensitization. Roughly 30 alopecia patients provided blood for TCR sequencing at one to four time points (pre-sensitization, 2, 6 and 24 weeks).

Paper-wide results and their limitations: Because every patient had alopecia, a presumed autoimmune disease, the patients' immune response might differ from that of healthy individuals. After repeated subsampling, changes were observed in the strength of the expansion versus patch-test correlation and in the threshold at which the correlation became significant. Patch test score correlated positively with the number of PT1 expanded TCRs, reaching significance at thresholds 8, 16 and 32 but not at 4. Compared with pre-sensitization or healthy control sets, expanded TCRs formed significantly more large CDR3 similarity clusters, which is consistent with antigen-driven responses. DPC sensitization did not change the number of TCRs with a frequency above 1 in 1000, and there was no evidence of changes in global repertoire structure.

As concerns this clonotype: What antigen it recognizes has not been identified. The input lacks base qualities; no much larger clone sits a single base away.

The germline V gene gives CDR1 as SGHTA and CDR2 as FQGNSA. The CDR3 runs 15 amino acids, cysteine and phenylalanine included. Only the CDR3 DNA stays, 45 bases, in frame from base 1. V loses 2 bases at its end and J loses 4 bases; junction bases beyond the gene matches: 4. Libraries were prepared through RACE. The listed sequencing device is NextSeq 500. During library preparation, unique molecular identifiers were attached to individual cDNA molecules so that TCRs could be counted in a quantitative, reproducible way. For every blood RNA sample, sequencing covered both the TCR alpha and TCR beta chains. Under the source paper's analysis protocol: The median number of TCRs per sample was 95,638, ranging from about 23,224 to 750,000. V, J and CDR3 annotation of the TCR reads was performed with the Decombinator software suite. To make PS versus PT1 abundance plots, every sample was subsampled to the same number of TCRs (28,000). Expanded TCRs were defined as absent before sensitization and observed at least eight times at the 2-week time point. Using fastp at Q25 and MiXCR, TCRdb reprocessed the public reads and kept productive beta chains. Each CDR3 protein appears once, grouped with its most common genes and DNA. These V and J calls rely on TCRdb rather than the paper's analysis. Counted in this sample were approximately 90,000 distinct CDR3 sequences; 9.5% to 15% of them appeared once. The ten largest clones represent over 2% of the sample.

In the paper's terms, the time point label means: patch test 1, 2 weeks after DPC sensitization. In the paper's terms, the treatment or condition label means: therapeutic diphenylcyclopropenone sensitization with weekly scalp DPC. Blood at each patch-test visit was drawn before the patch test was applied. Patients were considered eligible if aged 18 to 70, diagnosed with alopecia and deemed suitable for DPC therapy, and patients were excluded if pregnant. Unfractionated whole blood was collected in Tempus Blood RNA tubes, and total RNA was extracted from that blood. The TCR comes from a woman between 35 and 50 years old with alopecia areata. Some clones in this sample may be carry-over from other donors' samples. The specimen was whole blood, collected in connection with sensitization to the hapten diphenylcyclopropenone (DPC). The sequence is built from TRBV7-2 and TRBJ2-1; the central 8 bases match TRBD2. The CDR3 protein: CASSLTSGPYNEQFF. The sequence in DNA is TGTGCCAGCAGCTTAACTAGCGGCCCATACAATGAGCAGTTCTTC.